The 19 T cell receptor beta chains presented below share a single source sample, sequenced in a study of control samples from healthy donors and cancer patients. Generated by immunoSEQ multiplex PCR, the TCRdb table keeps only in-frame clones and is missing some. Among tens of thousands of clones, approximately 93% were seen once, and the ten largest hold approximately 1%. Sequencing input: blood. The receptors shown here come from a woman in her thirties in good health.

The rearrangement links TRBV20-1 to TRBJ2-3, with 10 bases identical to TRBD2. Germline loops: CDR1 DFQATT, CDR2 SNEGSKA (reference sequence). The CDR3 covers 16 residues. Losses at the gene ends were 3 bases for V and 1 base for J; bases not matched to a gene: 7. The CDR3 sequence: CSASYSSGGGTDTQYF. The CDR3 DNA reads TGCAGTGCTAGTTATTCTAGCGGGGGCGGCACAGATACGCAGTATTTT.

This sequence joins TRBV27 and TRBJ2-1; 7 bases map to TRBD2. From germline, CDR1 is MNHEY and CDR2 SMNVEV (reference sequence). V dropped 1 base and J dropped 4; count of bases not matched to a gene: 4. The CDR3 spans 15 residues. CDR3 sequence: CASSLFWEGYNEQFF. As DNA, the CDR3 is TGTGCCAGCAGTTTATTCTGGGAGGGGTACAATGAGCAGTTCTTC.

The CDR3 DNA is TGTGCCTGGAGTACACGGACAGGGACTCAGCCCCAGCATTTT. It specifies CAWSTRTGTQPQHF. The chain couples TRBV30 to TRBJ1-5; 8 nucleotides agree with TRBD1. After removal of 2 bases from V and 6 bases from J, the junction contained 6 bases not matched to a gene. This CDR3 region has 14 residues. Germline V gives CDR1 GTSNPN, CDR2 SVGIG (reference sequence).

V is TRBV6-6 and J is TRBJ2-1; D is possibly TRBD2 (6 bases). Germline CDR1 is MNHNY and CDR2 is SVGAGI (reference sequence). CDR3 length: 12 residues. The V end lost 5 bases, the J end lost 8 bases, and 10 bases lay between the germline ends. CDR3 in DNA: TGTGCCAGCAGTGGCTCGGGGGATGAGCAGTTCTTC. Amino acids: CASSGSGDEQFF.

The chain couples TRBV27 to TRBJ1-4, with TRBD1 matching 9 bases. The germline V gene has CDR1 MNHEY and CDR2 SMNVEV (reference sequence). The CDR3 totals 15 residues. V gave up 6 bases and J gave up 8 bases; unmatched junction bases: 10. The CDR3 sequence: CASRRDRASAEKLFF. CDR3 DNA sequence: TGTGCCAGCAGAAGGGACAGGGCGAGTGCGGAAAAACTGTTTTTT. The full variable domain, in which reference TRBV27 and TRBJ1-4 provide the parts outside the CDR3, is EAQVTQNPRYLITVTGKKLTVTCSQNMNHEYMSWYRQDPGLGLRQIYYSMNVEVTDKGDVPEGYKVSRKEKRNFPLILESPSPNQTSLYFCASRRDRASAEKLFFGSGTQLSVL.

This clone was counted a single time. A far larger clone is one nucleotide away, so this likely arose from a read error. The chain joins TRBV2 to TRBJ2-1; D might be TRBD1 (6 bases). CDR3 length equals 13 residues. Germline CDR1 reads SNHLY; CDR2 reads FYNNEI. V gave up 3 bases and J gave up 3 bases, with 6 bases separating them. The DNA of the CDR3 is TGTGCCAGCAGTGACAGGGGCTACAATGAGCAGTTCTTC. Translation: CASSDRGYNEQFF.

J is TRBJ2-5 and V is TRBV10-2, with D tentatively TRBD1 or TRBD2 (6 bases each). Per germline, CDR1 WSHSY and CDR2 SAAADI. This CDR3 is 16 amino acids long. Trimming took off 3 bases at V and 7 bases at J, with 21 bases between the two ends. This CDR3 reads CASSETGAGHAGTQYF. CDR3 DNA: TGCGCCAGCAGTGAAACGGGGGCAGGGCACGCGGGGACCCAGTACTTC.

This chain uses TRBV5-1 with TRBJ2-5, with D perhaps matching TRBD1 (5 bases). Trimming cost V 1 base and J 2 bases, with 12 bases left between them. Germline CDR1 SGHRS, CDR2 YFSETQ. The CDR3 covers 15 residues. The chain's CDR3 is CASSLFVGQQETQYF. DNA for the CDR3: TGCGCCAGCAGCTTGTTTGTGGGGCAGCAAGAGACCCAGTACTTC.

The J gene is TRBJ1-6, the V gene TRBV15; D not certain. The CDR3 sequence is 14 residues long. Trimming cost V 0 bases and J 7 bases, with 7 bases left between them. Germline loops: CDR1 LNHNV, CDR2 YYDKDF (reference sequence). The CDR3 DNA follows: TGTGCCACCAGCAGAGATGCCGGGAATTCACCCCTCCACTTT. This codes for CATSRDAGNSPLHF.

The CDR3 DNA sequence: TGTGCCAGCTCACCTAAGGGCACGGACTATGGCTACACCTTC. Its translation is CASSPKGTDYGYTF. The J gene is TRBJ1-2, the V gene TRBV18; D is ambiguous. Trimming pared 3 bases from V and 3 bases from J, leaving 11 bases between. Germline-derived CDR1 and CDR2 are KGHSH and LQKENI. The CDR3 sequence is 14 residues long.

V is TRBV5-1 and J is TRBJ2-7, with 11 bases identical to TRBD1. V lost 1 base to trimming and J lost 6 bases; unmatched junction nucleotides: 6. The length of the CDR3 is 15 residues. The germline V gene has CDR1 SGHRS and CDR2 YFSETQ. Here the CDR3 DNA reads TGCGCCAGCAGCTTGTTAGGACAGGGGGCGAGCGAGCAGTACTTC. Amino acid sequence: CASSLLGQGASEQYF.

The rearrangement links TRBV3-1 (or the pseudogene TRBV3-2) to TRBJ2-2, with D tentatively TRBD1 (5 bases). The CDR3 is 16 residues long. Trimming left V 0 bases short and J 5 bases short, with 13 bases between. CDR1 and CDR2 (germline): LGHDT, YNNKEL (reference sequence). The CDR3 sequence is CASSQEVGLDTGELFF. The CDR3 DNA follows: TGTGCCAGCAGCCAAGAGGTGGGGCTTGATACCGGGGAGCTGTTTTTT.

The gene calls are TRBV3-1 (or the pseudogene TRBV3-2) and TRBJ1-4, with 7 bases lining up with TRBD1. Germline loops: CDR1 LGHDT, CDR2 YNNKEL (reference sequence). The CDR3 runs 14 residues. The V gene end was trimmed by 4 bases and the J gene end by 11 bases; junction bases not matched to a gene: 10. The DNA of the CDR3 is TGTGCCAGCAGCCGAGGGGACAGCAACGGGAAACTGTTTTTT. It codes for CASSRGDSNGKLFF.

J is TRBJ1-1 and V is TRBV19, with unresolved D. This CDR3 has 13 amino acids. Germline-derived CDR1 and CDR2 are LNHDA and SQIVND (reference sequence). The V gene lost 5 bases and the J gene lost 1 base, with 8 bases spanning the gap. Here the CDR3 DNA reads TGTGCCAGTAGTGGGCGGCAGAACACTGAAGCTTTCTTT. Translation gives CASSGRQNTEAFF.

The J gene is TRBJ2-5, the V gene TRBV11-2, with D perhaps given as TRBD1 or TRBD2 (6 bases each). The CDR3 is 14 residues long. V shed 5 bases and J shed 6 bases, with 16 bases lying between them. Germline V lookup: CDR1 SGHAT, CDR2 FQNNGV. CDR3 sequence: CASSAGQGYKTQYF. CDR3 nucleotides: TGTGCCAGCAGCGCGGGACAAGGTTACAAGACCCAGTACTTC.

The chain couples TRBV28 to TRBJ1-2; D not certain. Germline V CDR1 and CDR2: MDHEN, SYDVKM. V was cut by 4 bases and J by 5 bases, with 11 bases left in between. The CDR3 extends over 13 amino acids. Written as DNA, the CDR3 is TGTGCCAGCAGTTCCGAGTATCTTTATGGCTACACCTTC. It specifies CASSSEYLYGYTF.

The chain joins TRBV18 to TRBJ1-1, with D unresolved. Germline CDR1 KGHSH, CDR2 LQKENI. CDR3 length: 15 residues. Trimming pared 2 bases from V and 1 base from J, leaving 11 bases between. Here the CDR3 DNA reads TGTGCCAGCTCACCAGGCTCTGACTGGAACACTGAAGCTTTCTTT. This sequence encodes CASSPGSDWNTEAFF.

The chain carries TRBV18 and TRBJ1-5; TRBD1 is a possible D gene (5 bases). Germline V gene lookup returns CDR1 KGHSH and CDR2 LQKENI. There are 18 residues in the CDR3. Trimming left V 3 bases short and J 0 bases short, with 18 bases between. This CDR3 reads CASSPGTSGVSSNQPQHF. The DNA of the CDR3 is TGTGCCAGCTCACCTGGGACCAGCGGAGTTAGTAGCAATCAGCCCCAGCATTTT.

The DNA for the CDR3 is TGTGCCAGCAGCCAAGAAAAGTTGCAGGCATTAGTACCTTGGGGAAAACTGTTTTTT. Residues: CASSQEKLQALVPWGKLFF. The J gene is TRBJ1-4, the V gene TRBV3-1 (or the pseudogene TRBV3-2); D unresolved. Germline V gene data show CDR1 as LGHDT and CDR2 as YNNKEL (reference sequence). The CDR3 sequence is 19 residues long. The germline V and J ends were trimmed by 0 bases and 10 bases, with 27 bases remaining between them.